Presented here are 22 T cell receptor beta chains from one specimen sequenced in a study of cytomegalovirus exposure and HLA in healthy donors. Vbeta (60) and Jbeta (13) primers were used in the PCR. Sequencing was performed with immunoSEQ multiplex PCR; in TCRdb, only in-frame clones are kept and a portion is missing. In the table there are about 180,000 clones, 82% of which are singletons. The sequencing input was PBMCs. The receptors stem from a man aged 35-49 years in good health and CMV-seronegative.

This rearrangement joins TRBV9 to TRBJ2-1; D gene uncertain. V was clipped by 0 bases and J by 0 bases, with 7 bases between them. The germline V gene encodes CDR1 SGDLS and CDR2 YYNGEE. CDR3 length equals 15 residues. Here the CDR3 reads CASSVGYSSYNEQFF. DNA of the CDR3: TGTGCCAGCAGCGTAGGGTATAGCTCCTACAATGAGCAGTTCTTC.

The CDR3 loop reads CASSYTALQGPGELFF. The DNA of the CDR3 is TGTGCCAGCAGCTATACAGCTCTGCAGGGGCCCGGGGAGCTGTTTTTT. This chain uses TRBV5-5 with TRBJ2-2; possibly TRBD1 for D (6 bases). The CDR3 is made up of 16 amino acids. Germline values: CDR1 SGHKS, CDR2 YYEKEE (reference sequence). The V and J ends lost 3 bases and 6 bases respectively, with 18 bases between them. The variable domain in full, completed from reference TRBV5-5 and TRBJ2-2, reads DAGVTQSPTHLIKTRGQQVTLRCSPISGHKSVSWYQQVLGQGPQFIFQYYEKEERGRGNFPDRFSARQFPNYSSELNVNALLLGDSALYLCASSYTALQGPGELFFGEGSRLTVL.

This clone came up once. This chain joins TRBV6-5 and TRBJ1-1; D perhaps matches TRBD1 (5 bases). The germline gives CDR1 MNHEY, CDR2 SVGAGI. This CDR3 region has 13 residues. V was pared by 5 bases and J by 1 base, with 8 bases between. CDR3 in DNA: TGTGCCAGCAGTATGACAGAGAACACTGAAGCTTTCTTT. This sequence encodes CASSMTENTEAFF.

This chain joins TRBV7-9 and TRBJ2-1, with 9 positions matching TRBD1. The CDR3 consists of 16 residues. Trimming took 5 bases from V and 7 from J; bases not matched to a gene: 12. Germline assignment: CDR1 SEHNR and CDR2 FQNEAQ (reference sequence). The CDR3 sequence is CASSPTPGQGGNEQFF. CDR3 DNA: TGTGCCAGCAGCCCCACGCCGGGACAGGGAGGGAATGAGCAGTTCTTC.

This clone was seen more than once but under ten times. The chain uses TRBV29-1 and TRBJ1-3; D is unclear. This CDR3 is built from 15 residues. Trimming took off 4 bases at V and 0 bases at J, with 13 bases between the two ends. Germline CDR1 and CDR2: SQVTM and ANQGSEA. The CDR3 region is CSVGGGPNSGNTIYF. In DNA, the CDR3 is TGCAGCGTTGGTGGAGGACCGAACTCTGGAAACACCATATATTTT.

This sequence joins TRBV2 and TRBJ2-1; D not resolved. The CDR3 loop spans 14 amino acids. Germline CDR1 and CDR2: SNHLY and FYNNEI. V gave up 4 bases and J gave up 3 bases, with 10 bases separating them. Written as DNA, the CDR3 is TGTGCCAGCAGTGTAATAGTTGTCTACAATGAGCAGTTCTTC. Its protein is CASSVIVVYNEQFF.

This CDR3 is CASSQVADRSYEQYF. DNA of the CDR3: TGCGCCAGCAGCCAAGTAGCCGACAGGAGCTACGAGCAGTACTTC. The rearrangement joins TRBV4-3 to TRBJ2-7; D is possibly TRBD1 (6 bases). Per germline, CDR1 LGHNA and CDR2 YSLEER. The CDR3 length is 15 residues. The V end was cut by 1 base, the J end by 3 bases, with 13 bases between.

The CDR3 DNA follows: TGTGCCAGCAGTGAGTTAGCGGACTACACAGATACGCAGTATTTT. Translating gives CASSELADYTDTQYF. This sequence joins TRBV6-4 and TRBJ2-3, with a possible D match to TRBD2 (6 bases). The CDR3 covers 15 residues. CDR1 MRHNA and CDR2 SNTAGT come from the germline V gene. The ends were cut back, 3 bases at V and 2 bases at J, with 12 bases in the middle.

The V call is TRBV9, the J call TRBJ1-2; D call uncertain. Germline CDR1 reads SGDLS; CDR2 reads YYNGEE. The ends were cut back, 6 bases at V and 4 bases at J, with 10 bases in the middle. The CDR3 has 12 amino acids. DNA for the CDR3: TGTGCCAGCAATCAGGATGGCTATGGCTACACCTTC. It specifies CASNQDGYGYTF.

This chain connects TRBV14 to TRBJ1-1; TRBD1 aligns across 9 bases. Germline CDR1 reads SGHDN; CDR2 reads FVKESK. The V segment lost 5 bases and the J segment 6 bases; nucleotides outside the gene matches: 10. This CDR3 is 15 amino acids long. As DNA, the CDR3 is TGTGCCAGCAGCATGCTTGGGACAGGGTACTCTGAAGCTTTCTTT. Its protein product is CASSMLGTGYSEAFF. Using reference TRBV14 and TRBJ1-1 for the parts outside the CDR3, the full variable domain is EAGVTQFPSHSVIEKGQTVTLRCDPISGHDNLYWYRRVMGKEIKFLLHFVKESKQDESGMPNNRFLAERTGGTYSTLKVQPAELEDSGVYFCASSMLGTGYSEAFFGQGTRLTVV.

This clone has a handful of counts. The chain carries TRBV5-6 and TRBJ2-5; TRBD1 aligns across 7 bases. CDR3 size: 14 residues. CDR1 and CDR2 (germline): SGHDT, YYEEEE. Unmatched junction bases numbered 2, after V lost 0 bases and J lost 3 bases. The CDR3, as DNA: TGTGCCAGCAGCTTGGGCGGACAGGAAGAGACCCAGTACTTC. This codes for CASSLGGQEETQYF.

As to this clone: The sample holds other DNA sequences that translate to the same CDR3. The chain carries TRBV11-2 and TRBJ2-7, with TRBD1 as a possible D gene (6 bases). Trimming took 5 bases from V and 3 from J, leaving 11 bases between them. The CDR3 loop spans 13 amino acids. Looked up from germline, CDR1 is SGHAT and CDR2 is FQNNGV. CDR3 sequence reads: CASSLGQIYEQYF. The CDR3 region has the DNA TGTGCCAGCAGCCTAGGACAGATCTACGAGCAGTACTTC.

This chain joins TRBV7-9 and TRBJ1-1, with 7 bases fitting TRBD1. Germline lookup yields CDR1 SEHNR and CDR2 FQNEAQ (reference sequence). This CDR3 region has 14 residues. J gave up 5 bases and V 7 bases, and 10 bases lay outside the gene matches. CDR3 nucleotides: TGTGCCAGCACCCCCGAGACAGGGAGGACTGAAGCTTTCTTT. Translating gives CASTPETGRTEAFF.

The CDR3 nucleotides read TGTGCCAGCAAATTGGGGGGGGAGCCCCAGCATTTT. This sequence encodes CASKLGGEPQHF. The chain employs TRBV2 and TRBJ1-5, with D possibly being TRBD1 (5 bases). Germline CDR1 is SNHLY and CDR2 is FYNNEI. The CDR3 runs to 12 residues. Deletions cut 7 bases from V and 8 bases from J, with 12 bases between.

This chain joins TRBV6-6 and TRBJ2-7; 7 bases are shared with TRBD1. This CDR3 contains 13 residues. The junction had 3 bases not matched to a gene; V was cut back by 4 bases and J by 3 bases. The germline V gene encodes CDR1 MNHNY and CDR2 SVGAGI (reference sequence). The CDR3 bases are TGTGCCAGCAGTTCGACAGGGAACTACGAGCAGTACTTC. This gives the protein CASSSTGNYEQYF.

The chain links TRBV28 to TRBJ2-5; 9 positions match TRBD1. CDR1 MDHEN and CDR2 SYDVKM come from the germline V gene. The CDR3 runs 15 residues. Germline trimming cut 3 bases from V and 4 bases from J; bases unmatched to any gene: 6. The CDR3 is CASSFIQGARETQYF. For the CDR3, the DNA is TGTGCCAGCAGTTTCATACAGGGGGCGCGAGAGACCCAGTACTTC. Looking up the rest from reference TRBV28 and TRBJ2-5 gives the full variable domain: DVKVTQSSRYLVKRTGEKVFLECVQDMDHENMFWYRQDPGLGLRLIYFSYDVKMKEKGDIPEGYSVSREKKERFSLILESASTNQTSMYLCASSFIQGARETQYFGPGTRLLVL.

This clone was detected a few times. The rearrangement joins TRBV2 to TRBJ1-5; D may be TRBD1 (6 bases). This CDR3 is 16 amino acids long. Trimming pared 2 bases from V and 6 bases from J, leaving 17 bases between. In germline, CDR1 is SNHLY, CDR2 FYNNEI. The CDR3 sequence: CASSEPRRGGGQPQHF. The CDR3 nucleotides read TGTGCCAGCAGTGAACCGCGGCGGGGGGGCGGTCAGCCCCAGCATTTT. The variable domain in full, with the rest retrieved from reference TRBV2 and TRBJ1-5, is EPEVTQTPSHQVTQMGQEVILRCVPISNHLYFYWYRQILGQKVEFLVSFYNNEISEKSEIFDDQFSVERPDGSNFTLKIRSTKLEDSAMYFCASSEPRRGGGQPQHFGDGTRLSIL.

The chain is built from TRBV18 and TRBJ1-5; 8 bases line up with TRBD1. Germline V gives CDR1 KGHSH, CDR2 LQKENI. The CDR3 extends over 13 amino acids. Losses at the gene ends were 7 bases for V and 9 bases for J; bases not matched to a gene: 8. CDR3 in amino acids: CASLPGQGWPQHF. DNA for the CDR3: TGTGCCAGCTTACCCGGACAGGGTTGGCCCCAGCATTTT.

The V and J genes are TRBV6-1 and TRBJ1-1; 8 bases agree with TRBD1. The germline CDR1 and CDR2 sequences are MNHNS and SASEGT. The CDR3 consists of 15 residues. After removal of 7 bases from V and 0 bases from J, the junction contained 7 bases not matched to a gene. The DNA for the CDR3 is TGTGCCAGCACCTATGGGGACAGGTTGAACACTGAAGCTTTCTTT. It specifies CASTYGDRLNTEAFF.

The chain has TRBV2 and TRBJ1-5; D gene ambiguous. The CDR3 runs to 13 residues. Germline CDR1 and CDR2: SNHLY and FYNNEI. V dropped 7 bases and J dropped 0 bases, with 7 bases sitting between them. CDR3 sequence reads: CASKDYSNQPQHF. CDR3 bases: TGTGCCAGCAAGGACTATAGCAATCAGCCCCAGCATTTT.

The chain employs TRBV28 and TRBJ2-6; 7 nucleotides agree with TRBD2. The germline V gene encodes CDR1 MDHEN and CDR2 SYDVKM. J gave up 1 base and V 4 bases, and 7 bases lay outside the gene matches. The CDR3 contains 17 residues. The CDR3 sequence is CASSSPRGRSGANVLTF. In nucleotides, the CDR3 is TGTGCCAGCAGTTCACCGCGGGGGAGGTCTGGGGCCAACGTCCTGACTTTC.

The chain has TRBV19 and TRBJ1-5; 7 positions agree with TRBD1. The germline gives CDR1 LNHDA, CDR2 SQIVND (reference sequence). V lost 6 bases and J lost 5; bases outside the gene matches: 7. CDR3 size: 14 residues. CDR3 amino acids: CASSQGQPYQPQHF. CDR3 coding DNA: TGTGCCAGTAGCCAGGGACAGCCTTATCAGCCCCAGCATTTT.